The 8 T cell receptor beta chains listed next were all sequenced from one sample in a study of T cells after yellow fever vaccination (dated by TCRdb to about 2019). The library was made by 5' RACE. This sample was sequenced with an Illumina HiSeq 2500. TCRdb applied fastp at Q25 and MiXCR to the public reads, then kept only in-frame beta chains. Every entry covers one CDR3 protein and lists the most common genes and DNA from its rows. The sample data list more than 120,000 distinct CDR3 sequences, and 7.7% of these were observed just once. Less than 0.85% of the sample belongs to the ten largest clones. The sample's treatment or condition label, decoded: live attenuated yellow fever vaccine strain. The sequencing used CD4+ T cells sorted from PBMCs, collected 5 days after the yellow fever booster vaccination. The receptor set was obtained from a man aged 25 to 40 who received the YFV17D yellow fever vaccine.

This clonotype was picked up many times. The chain is built from TRBV12-3 or TRBV12-4 and TRBJ2-1; TRBD2 agrees at 7 bases. The CDR3 totals 14 residues. The ends lost 4 bases at V and 12 bases at J; junction bases unmatched: 12. The CDR3 is CASSYGGGPPRQFF. The CDR3 DNA reads TGTGCCAGCAGTTATGGCGGGGGACCCCCACGGCAGTTCTTC.

The rearrangement links TRBV6-1 to TRBJ2-7, with a possible D match to TRBD1 (6 bases). Trimming pared 3 bases from V and 0 bases from J, leaving 15 bases between. The CDR3 totals 16 residues. In germline, CDR1 is MNHNS, CDR2 SASEGT. The CDR3 here is CASSDRGRGLSYEQYF. CDR3 DNA sequence: TGTGCCAGCAGTGACAGGGGACGGGGTCTCTCCTACGAGCAGTACTTC.

V is TRBV7-2 and J is TRBJ2-7; 7 bases map to TRBD2. The CDR3 consists of 13 residues. V was clipped by 3 bases and J by 5 bases; unmatched bases: 4. Germline V gene sequence: CDR1 SGHTA, CDR2 FQGNSA. The CDR3 DNA is TGTGCCAGCAGCTTTCGGCGGGAGCACGAGCAGTACTTC. Translating it yields CASSFRREHEQYF.

CDR3 sequence reads: CASSWTGDEQYF. The CDR3 bases are TGTGCCAGCAGCTGGACGGGGGACGAGCAGTACTTC. The rearrangement uses TRBV5-5 and TRBJ2-7, with a possible D match to TRBD2 (6 bases). CDR3 length: 12 amino acids. The germline V gene encodes CDR1 SGHKS and CDR2 YYEKEE (reference sequence). Deletions cut 3 bases from V and 5 bases from J, with 9 bases between.

This clonotype was seen many times. The gene calls are TRBV5-4 and TRBJ2-5; D may be TRBD1 (5 bases). This CDR3 comprises 14 residues. Trimming took 3 bases from V and 1 from J, leaving 10 bases between them. Germline lookup yields CDR1 SGHNT and CDR2 YYREEE (reference sequence). DNA for the CDR3: TGTGCCAGCAGCTCCTGGACAAGCCAAGAGACCCAGTACTTC. The encoded protein is CASSSWTSQETQYF.

This clonotype was picked up many times. V gene TRBV7-2 combines with J gene TRBJ2-3, with TRBD2 matching 8 bases. V dropped 1 base and J dropped 1; count of bases not matched to a gene: 1. The CDR3 is made up of 15 amino acids. The germline CDR1 and CDR2 sequences are SGHTA and FQGNSA. The CDR3 sequence: CASSLVSGGTDTQYF. Written as DNA, the CDR3 is TGTGCCAGCAGCTTAGTTAGCGGGGGCACAGATACGCAGTATTTT.

This clonotype was observed a few times. V usage is TRBV30 and J usage is TRBJ2-7, with D perhaps matching TRBD1 (5 bases). This CDR3 is 13 amino acids long. Germline assignment: CDR1 GTSNPN and CDR2 SVGIG (reference sequence). The V end was cut by 5 bases, the J end by 1 base, with 12 bases between. The CDR3 here is CAWAPDISYEQYF. The CDR3 region has the DNA TGTGCCTGGGCCCCGGACATTTCCTACGAGCAGTACTTC.

This clonotype was detected many times. The chain uses TRBV20-1 and TRBJ2-1; a weak D match, TRBD1 (6 bases). This CDR3 contains 13 residues. The V and J ends lost 7 bases and 6 bases respectively, with 16 bases between them. Germline CDR1 and CDR2: DFQATT and SNEGSKA (reference sequence). The CDR3: CSVGTGRGNEQFF. The CDR3 DNA sequence: TGCAGTGTAGGTACAGGGAGAGGCAATGAGCAGTTCTTC.